This record concerns one T cell receptor (beta chain) sequence. These data come from a study of early stage breast cancer tumors. Germline values: CDR1 MNHNS, CDR2 SASEGT. Trimming pared 8 bases from V and 11 bases from J, leaving 13 bases between. The CDR3 is made up of 11 amino acids. Profiled with immunoSEQ multiplex PCR; TCRdb holds only in-frame clones, not every one. The table shows some 21,000 clones, with more than 75% occurring only once. The chain has TRBV6-1 and TRBJ1-5; possibly TRBD1 for D (5 bases). Sequencing used blood. The clonotype originates from a person in their sixties with breast cancer. The chain's CDR3 is CASWGVEAQHF. CDR3 nucleotide sequence: TGTGCCAGCTGGGGGGTCGAGGCCCAGCATTTT.